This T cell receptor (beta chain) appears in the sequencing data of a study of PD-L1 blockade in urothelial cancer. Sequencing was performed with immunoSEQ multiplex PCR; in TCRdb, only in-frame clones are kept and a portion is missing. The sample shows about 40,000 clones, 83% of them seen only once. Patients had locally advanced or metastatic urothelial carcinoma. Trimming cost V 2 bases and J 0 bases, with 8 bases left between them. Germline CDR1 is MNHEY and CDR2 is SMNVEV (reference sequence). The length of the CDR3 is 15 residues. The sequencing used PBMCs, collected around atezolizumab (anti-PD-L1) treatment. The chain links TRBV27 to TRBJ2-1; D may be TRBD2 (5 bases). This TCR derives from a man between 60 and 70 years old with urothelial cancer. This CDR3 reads CASSLLGSSYNEQFF. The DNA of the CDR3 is TGTGCCAGCAGTTTACTGGGGAGCTCCTACAATGAGCAGTTCTTC.